Sequencing of this T cell receptor (beta chain) was carried out in a study of blood T cell repertoires in COVID-19. Background on the study: Acute and convalescent COVID-19 samples came from the United States, Italy and Spain. T cells, B-cell-depleted T cells, or PBMCs supplied cDNA or gDNA.

In the original analysis: Amplification of reference gene primers provided the estimated nucleated cell counts. Using immunoSEQ multiplex PCR, the repertoire was profiled, and TCRdb retains in-frame clones only, with some absent. That table furnishes V, J and clone size, whereas the DNA furnished D and trimming. The table has 200,000 to 250,000 clones, approximately 82% seen once. The CDR3 is made up of 16 amino acids. The trim removed 4 bases at V and 5 bases at J, leaving 10 bases unmatched. Germline assignment: CDR1 SGHDT and CDR2 YYEEEE. The chain employs TRBV5-6 and TRBJ2-1, with 9 nucleotides matching TRBD1. Sequencing used peripheral blood. The TCR comes from a woman aged 18-29 years with acute or convalescent COVID-19. This CDR3 is CASSRPGTGIDNEQFF. The DNA of the CDR3 is TGTGCCAGCAGCCGTCCCGGGACAGGGATCGACAATGAGCAGTTCTTC.